This TCR beta chain was profiled in a study of cytomegalovirus exposure and HLA in healthy donors (TCRdb year 2017). Turning to the overall study: The 500 to 800 repertoires of the first cohort and the 120 validation repertoires were produced on the same platform, according to a later analysis. To predict cytomegalovirus infection status, the study combined high-throughput TCR immunosequencing, statistical association of individual TCRs with disease status, and machine learning. The study aimed to test whether signatures of past pathogen exposure could be identified by cataloging public T cell receptors. Besides the first cohort of 666 subjects, a separate validation cohort made up of roughly 120 different subjects was used.

Library construction relied on the immunoSEQ multiplex PCR assay. Per the source publication's procedure: A statistical classification framework was built for diagnosing cytomegalovirus status from the catalog of TCR beta chain sequences. As stored in TCRdb, this immuneACCESS dataset retains in-frame rearrangements with V and J assigned. A fraction of the clones does not appear; measured against another copy, unresolved V genes explain less than half of the discrepancy, and the remainder lacks a known reason. V, J and clone size reflect that table, while D and trimming were determined from the DNA. This sample has 130,000 or so clones in its table, and around 89% of those were observed once. 6.2% of the sample is in the top ten clones. A word on this clone: No cognate antigen has been identified for it. There are no base qualities to consult, and no much larger clone falls within one base.

From its cysteine to its phenylalanine, the CDR3 spans 14 amino acids. Just CDR3 DNA is preserved here, 42 bases in frame from base 1. V lost 5 bases and J lost 2 bases; the stretch between them is 11 bases long. Based on the germline V gene (reference sequence), the CDR1 and CDR2 sequences are SEHNR and FQNEAQ. Study-wide conclusions, independent of this receptor: Cytomegalovirus status was reported to be diagnosed by the classifier with high specificity and sensitivity in both the original and validation cohorts. Most TCR sequences were observed very rarely across donors, whereas some public TCRs were present in many individuals. A later analysis found that TCRs clustered in the first cohort also tended to co-occur in the 95 to 150 validation repertoires, with 94% of cluster scores above 0. A few of the identified cytomegalovirus-associated TCR beta chains were confirmed in vitro to be specific for cytomegalovirus antigens. The authors suggested that the approach could potentially be generalized to other disease states and immunological phenotypes. The validation cohort had no HLA typing available for a later analysis, so co-occurrence within that cohort was assessed over all 130 or so repertoires. The study listed around 160 TCR beta chains as associated with cytomegalovirus.

Separate from the approximately 730-subject first cohort, the validation cohort of about 120 subjects was the group to which the donors belonged. Sequencing was done on a sample of PBMCs. The chain employs TRBV7-9 and TRBJ2-3, with TRBD1 tentatively as D gene (6 bases match). This clonotype originated in a woman in her twenties or thirties in good health and CMV-seropositive. The nucleotide sequence reads TGTGCCAGCAGCGTATCAGGGGTCACAGATACGCAGTATTTT. The resulting protein is CASSVSGVTDTQYF. The entire variable domain, with the stretches around the CDR3 drawn from the reference TRBV7-9 and TRBJ2-3 proteins, is DTGVSQNPRHKITKRGQNVTFRCDPISEHNRLYWYRQTLGQGPEFLTYFQNEAQLEKSRLLSDRFSAERPKGSFSTLEIQRTEQGDSAMYLCASSVSGVTDTQYFGPGTRLTVL.